The 23 T cell receptor beta chains below come from one sample, sequenced in a study of T cell responses to AZD1222 COVID-19 vaccine. Profiling relied on immunoSEQ multiplex PCR, and the TCRdb table lists in-frame clones only, not all of them. The table records approximately 170,000 clones, 80% to 90% of them present only once. The starting material was peripheral blood, obtained on day 0 of AZD1222 vaccination. Receptors originate from an adult in good health.

The V and J genes are TRBV5-4 and TRBJ2-7, with D unclear. The CDR3 extends over 14 amino acids. Trimming took 0 bases from V and 3 from J, leaving 10 bases between them. The V gene's germline CDR1 is SGHNT and CDR2 YYREEE (reference sequence). CDR3 coding DNA: TGTGCCAGCAGCTTGGAACGTTCCCGCTACGAGCAGTACGTC. Protein product: CASSLERSRYEQYV.

CDR3 DNA: TGTGCCAGCAGCTGGGGGTTGACAGGGCTTACAGATACGCAGTATTTT. Amino acids: CASSWGLTGLTDTQYF. The V call is TRBV7-8, the J call TRBJ2-3, with 7 bases matching TRBD1. The germline gives CDR1 SGHVS, CDR2 FQNEAQ. The CDR3 has 16 amino acids. Germline trimming cut 4 bases from V and 3 bases from J; bases unmatched to any gene: 10.

This chain connects TRBV29-1 to TRBJ2-3; D is uncertain. Trimming took off 4 bases at V and 3 bases at J, with 14 bases between the two ends. Per germline, CDR1 SQVTM and CDR2 ANQGSEA. The CDR3 is 14 amino acids. CDR3 nucleotide sequence: TGCAGCGTTGCCAGGAGCTTAAGGACAGATACGCAGTATTTT. Protein: CSVARSLRTDTQYF.

The J gene is TRBJ2-1, the V gene TRBV9; 14 nucleotides agree with TRBD2. The CDR3 consists of 15 residues. Germline loops: CDR1 SGDLS, CDR2 YYNGEE. V gave up 4 bases and J gave up 9 bases; unmatched junction bases: 6. CDR3 region: CASSQEGLAGGEQFF. DNA of the CDR3: TGTGCCAGCAGCCAAGAAGGACTAGCGGGGGGTGAGCAGTTCTTC.

This chain uses TRBV28 with TRBJ1-5, with unresolved D. The germline CDR1 and CDR2 sequences are MDHEN and SYDVKM. V dropped 3 bases and J dropped 0 bases, with 12 bases sitting between them. The CDR3 runs 16 residues. CDR3 sequence: CASSLNPSYSNQPQHF. CDR3 bases: TGTGCCAGCAGTTTGAATCCCTCTTATAGCAATCAGCCCCAGCATTTT.

The genes are TRBV13 and TRBJ2-7, with TRBD2 as a possible D gene (6 bases). V was clipped by 0 bases and J by 6 bases, with 15 bases between them. This CDR3 is built from 15 residues. Germline values: CDR1 PRHDT, CDR2 FYEKMQ (reference sequence). The CDR3 reads CASSLGRGGVTEQYV. The CDR3 DNA sequence: TGTGCCAGCAGCTTAGGGCGGGGTGGGGTTACCGAGCAGTACGTC.

The chain joins TRBV19 to TRBJ2-1; D is possibly TRBD2 (6 bases). The germline V gene encodes CDR1 LNHDA and CDR2 SQIVND (reference sequence). V was shortened by 0 bases and J by 1 base, with 10 bases between the two germline ends. This CDR3 has 16 residues. CDR3 region: CASSIDRGVSYNEQFF. CDR3 nucleotide sequence: TGTGCCAGTAGTATAGATCGCGGGGTGTCCTACAATGAGCAGTTCTTC.

The rearrangement uses TRBV29-1 and TRBJ2-3; D is possibly TRBD1 (6 bases). Trimming took 7 bases from V and 2 from J, leaving 16 bases between them. Germline V gene data show CDR1 as SQVTM and CDR2 as ANQGSEA. This CDR3 has 14 amino acids. The CDR3 protein is CSAGALVTTDTQYF. The CDR3 DNA is TGCAGCGCAGGGGCCCTTGTCACCACAGATACGCAGTATTTT.

This clone was counted between two and nine times. V and J are TRBV5-4 and TRBJ2-2; 8 bases fit TRBD1. This CDR3 spans 14 amino acids. V lost 4 bases to trimming and J lost 7 bases; unmatched junction nucleotides: 6. Germline CDR1 and CDR2: SGHNT and YYREEE (reference sequence). CDR3 residues: CASSRQGIGGELFF. CDR3 coding DNA: TGTGCCAGCAGCAGACAGGGGATCGGCGGGGAGCTGTTTTTT.

A single count supports this clone. The chain uses TRBV19 and TRBJ2-7; the D is unclear. Between the trimmed V and J ends, which lost 1 base and 2 bases, there was a span of 9 bases. The CDR3 is made up of 14 amino acids. Per germline, CDR1 LNHDA and CDR2 SQIVND (reference sequence). The CDR3 region has the DNA TGTGCCAGTAGTATAGGGGGATCAACCTACGAGCAGTACTTC. Protein: CASSIGGSTYEQYF.

CDR3 sequence: CASSYATGTGDNEQFF. The CDR3 DNA is TGTGCCAGCAGTTACGCGACCGGGACAGGGGACAATGAGCAGTTCTTC. This chain links TRBV6-5 with TRBJ2-1, with 10 bases that match TRBD1. J lost 5 bases, V lost 2 bases, and 6 bases had no gene match. This CDR3 region has 16 residues. Germline CDR1 reads MNHEY; CDR2 reads SVGAGI.

The chain employs TRBV6-5 and TRBJ1-2; D is unclear. The CDR3 extends over 14 amino acids. Trimming left V 6 bases short and J 3 bases short, with 14 bases between. Looked up from germline, CDR1 is MNHEY and CDR2 is SVGAGI. CDR3 sequence reads: CASSPMREDYGYTF. The CDR3 DNA follows: TGTGCCAGCAGCCCCATGCGGGAGGACTATGGCTACACCTTC.

The chain links TRBV20-1 to TRBJ1-3; D not certain. The V end was cut by 3 bases, the J end by 1 base, with 10 bases between. CDR1 DFQATT and CDR2 SNEGSKA come from the germline V gene (reference sequence). This CDR3 is 14 amino acids long. The CDR3 loop is CSASIGVSGNTIYF. CDR3 sequence (DNA): TGCAGTGCTAGTATTGGGGTATCTGGAAACACCATATATTTT.

The chain couples TRBV6-6 to TRBJ1-2; tentative D call: TRBD1 (5 bases). The CDR3 is 16 residues long. Trimming took off 5 bases at V and 4 bases at J, with 20 bases between the two ends. Germline lookup yields CDR1 MNHNY and CDR2 SVGAGI (reference sequence). CDR3 residues: CASSRGELSPGYGYTF. For the CDR3, the DNA is TGTGCCAGCAGTCGAGGGGAGTTATCCCCAGGCTATGGCTACACCTTC.

CDR3 in DNA: TGTGCCAGCAGCTTAGAACCCTGGACCCGCGGAAACACCATATATTTT. It is translated as CASSLEPWTRGNTIYF. The chain employs TRBV11-2 and TRBJ1-3; unclear D gene. Trimming cost V 0 bases and J 4 bases, with 13 bases left between them. This CDR3 comprises 16 residues. In germline, CDR1 is SGHAT, CDR2 FQNNGV.

The CDR3 is CASNRRDRGLFELFF. For the CDR3, the DNA is TGTGCCAGCAACAGGCGGGACAGAGGATTGTTCGAACTGTTTTTT. The chain links TRBV13 to TRBJ1-4; 7 positions match TRBD1. The CDR3 runs to 15 residues. The germline gives CDR1 PRHDT, CDR2 FYEKMQ (reference sequence). With 7 bases clipped from V and 12 bases from J, the junction kept 17 bases outside the gene matches.

The chain links TRBV5-1 to TRBJ2-3, with D perhaps assigned TRBD1 or TRBD2 (5 bases each). The V and J ends lost 3 bases and 0 bases respectively, with 20 bases between them. Germline-derived CDR1 and CDR2 are SGHRS and YFSETQ. This CDR3 comprises 18 residues. The CDR3 loop reads CASSSWGFWGQSTDTQYF. The CDR3 coding sequence is TGCGCCAGCAGCTCGTGGGGGTTCTGGGGCCAGAGCACAGATACGCAGTATTTT.

This clone occurred once. The chain is built from TRBV7-3 and TRBJ2-5, with D possibly TRBD1 on 5 matching bases. Per the germline V gene, CDR1 is SGHTA and CDR2 is FQGTGA. The CDR3 runs to 17 residues. Between the trimmed V and J ends, which lost 7 bases and 1 base, there was a span of 22 bases. The CDR3 is CASTGVSKGLFQETQYF. Here the CDR3 DNA reads TGTGCCAGCACCGGAGTATCCAAGGGGCTTTTCCAAGAGACCCAGTACTTC.

J is TRBJ2-1 and V is TRBV7-6; 8 bases align to TRBD1. CDR1 SGHVS and CDR2 FNYEAQ come from the germline V gene. CDR3 length equals 16 residues. The ends lost 2 bases at V and 2 bases at J; junction bases unmatched: 5. CDR3 in amino acids: CASSLRGTGAYNEQFF. The CDR3 region has the DNA TGTGCCAGCAGCTTACGGGGGACAGGAGCCTACAATGAGCAGTTCTTC.

This clone occurred once. The chain employs TRBV18 and TRBJ2-2; no reliable D call. The CDR3 has 15 amino acids. V lost 0 bases and J lost 0, with 5 bases in between. From germline, CDR1 is KGHSH and CDR2 LQKENI. CDR3 in DNA: TGTGCCAGCTCACCACCCAGGCCGAACACCGGGGAGCTGTTTTTT. Translating gives CASSPPRPNTGELFF.

This clone has a handful of counts. The rearrangement links TRBV10-3 to TRBJ1-5; 9 bases are shared with TRBD1. The CDR3 is made up of 17 amino acids. With 0 bases clipped from V and 3 bases from J, the junction kept 6 bases outside the gene matches. Germline lookup yields CDR1 ENHRY and CDR2 SYGVKD. Here the CDR3 DNA reads TGTGCCATCAGTGAGTCGATAGGGACAGGGACCAATCAGCCCCAGCATTTT. Protein sequence: CAISESIGTGTNQPQHF.

The chain links TRBV6-5 to TRBJ2-5; the D gene is possibly TRBD1 (6 bases). V was clipped by 4 bases and J by 1 base, with 13 bases between them. CDR3 length: 15 amino acids. The germline V gene encodes CDR1 MNHEY and CDR2 SVGAGI. CDR3 sequence reads: CASSSHRDIQETQYF. CDR3 sequence (DNA): TGTGCCAGCAGTTCGCACCGGGACATCCAAGAGACCCAGTACTTC.

V usage is TRBV5-4 and J usage is TRBJ2-6; TRBD1 aligns across 8 bases. This CDR3 is 16 amino acids long. The germline gives CDR1 SGHNT, CDR2 YYREEE (reference sequence). V was clipped by 4 bases and J by 0 bases; unmatched bases: 3. In nucleotides, the CDR3 is TGTGCCAGCAGCCGGACAGGGACCTCTGGGGCCAACGTCCTGACTTTC. It translates to CASSRTGTSGANVLTF. The full variable domain, with the rest looked up from reference TRBV5-4 and TRBJ2-6, is ETGVTQSPTHLIKTRGQQVTLRCSSQSGHNTVSWYQQALGQGPQFIFQYYREEENGRGNFPPRFSGLQFPNYSSELNVNALELDDSALYLCASSRTGTSGANVLTFGAGSRLTVL.